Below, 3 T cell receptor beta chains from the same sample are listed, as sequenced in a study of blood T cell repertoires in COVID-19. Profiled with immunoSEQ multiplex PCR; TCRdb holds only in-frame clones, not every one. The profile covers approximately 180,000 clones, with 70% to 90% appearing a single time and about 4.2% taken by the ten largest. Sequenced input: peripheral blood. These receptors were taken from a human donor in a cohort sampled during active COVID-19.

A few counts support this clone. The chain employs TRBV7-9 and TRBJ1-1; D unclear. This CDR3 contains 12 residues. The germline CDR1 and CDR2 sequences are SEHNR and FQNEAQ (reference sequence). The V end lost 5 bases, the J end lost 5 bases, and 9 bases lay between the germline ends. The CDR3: CASSAGMTEAFF. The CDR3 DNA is TGTGCCAGCAGCGCGGGGATGACTGAAGCTTTCTTT.

The CDR3 region is CATSRDRDSYEQYF. The CDR3 region has the DNA TGTGCCACCAGCAGAGATCGGGATTCCTACGAGCAGTACTTC. V is TRBV15 and J is TRBJ2-7; maybe TRBD2 (5 bases). This CDR3 spans 14 amino acids. Germline V gene sequence: CDR1 LNHNV, CDR2 YYDKDF (reference sequence). V was clipped by 0 bases and J by 1 base, with 7 bases between them.

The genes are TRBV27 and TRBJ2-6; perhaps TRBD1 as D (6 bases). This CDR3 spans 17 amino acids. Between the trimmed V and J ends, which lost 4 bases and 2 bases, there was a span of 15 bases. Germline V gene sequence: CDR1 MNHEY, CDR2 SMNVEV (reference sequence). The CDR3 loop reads CASSSILGGTGANVLTF. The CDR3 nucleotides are TGTGCCAGCAGTTCCATACTAGGGGGTACTGGGGCCAACGTCCTGACTTTC. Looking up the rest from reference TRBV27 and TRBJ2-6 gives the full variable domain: EAQVTQNPRYLITVTGKKLTVTCSQNMNHEYMSWYRQDPGLGLRQIYYSMNVEVTDKGDVPEGYKVSRKEKRNFPLILESPSPNQTSLYFCASSSILGGTGANVLTFGAGSRLTVL.